This T cell receptor (beta chain) was recorded in a study of T cell clonality in common variable immunodeficiency. The study, taken as a whole, reports: T cell subpopulation sequencing would be needed to explain CVID clonality. Fewer deletions and N-nucleotide insertions were reportedly seen in common variable immunodeficiency TCR beta sequences.

The V gene's germline CDR1 is MNHEY and CDR2 SMNVEV (reference sequence). The CDR3 extends over 13 amino acids. Trimming stripped 7 bases from V and 4 bases from J, with 13 bases between. A word on this clone: Its matching antigen is unknown. The read terminates 3 residues ahead of where the CDR3 ends, so the germline J gene completes it.

Equal genomic DNA amounts from CVID and control samples were sequenced. Here immunoSEQ multiplex PCR was the method, and the copy in TCRdb shows in-frame clones only, minus some. There are about 15,000 clones in the sample, with roughly 5.2% held by the top ten. This clonotype originated in a human donor with common variable immunodeficiency. Sequenced: peripheral blood mononuclear cells. The V gene is TRBV27, the J gene TRBJ1-1, with D perhaps TRBD1 (6 bases). CDR3 region: CASNLQGSTEAFF. The covered CDR3 bases are TGTGCCAGCAACCTGCAGGGGAGCACTGAA.